The following is a T cell receptor beta chain sequence with its context. Assay used: immunoSEQ multiplex PCR; TCRdb lists only in-frame clones, some missing. The sample lists 150,000 to 200,000 clones, more than 90% seen once, with approximately 2% in the top ten. These data are taken from a study of control samples from healthy donors and cancer patients. The germline gives CDR1 SGHTA, CDR2 FQGTGA. CDR3 length: 18 residues. V lost 1 base and J 0 bases, leaving 16 bases between the germline ends. Sequencing was carried out using blood. This chain links TRBV7-3 with TRBJ1-3; D perhaps matches TRBD1 (5 bases). The clonotype comes from a woman in her thirties or forties in good health. CDR3 DNA sequence: TGTGCCAGCAGCTTAATGGGGCAGGGCGCTTACTCTGGAAACACCATATATTTT. It yields the protein CASSLMGQGAYSGNTIYF.